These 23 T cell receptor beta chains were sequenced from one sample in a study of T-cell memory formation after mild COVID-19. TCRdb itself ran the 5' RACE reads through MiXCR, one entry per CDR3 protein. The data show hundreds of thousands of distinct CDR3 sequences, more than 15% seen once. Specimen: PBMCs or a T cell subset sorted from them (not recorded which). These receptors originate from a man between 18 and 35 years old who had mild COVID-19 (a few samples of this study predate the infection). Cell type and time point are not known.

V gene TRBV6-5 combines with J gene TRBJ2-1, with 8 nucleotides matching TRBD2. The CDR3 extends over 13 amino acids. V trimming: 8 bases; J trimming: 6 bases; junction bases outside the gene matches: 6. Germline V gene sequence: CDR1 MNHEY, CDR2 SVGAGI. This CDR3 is CASAGGLGNEQFF. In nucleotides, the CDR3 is TGTGCCAGCGCGGGGGGCCTGGGCAATGAGCAGTTCTTC.

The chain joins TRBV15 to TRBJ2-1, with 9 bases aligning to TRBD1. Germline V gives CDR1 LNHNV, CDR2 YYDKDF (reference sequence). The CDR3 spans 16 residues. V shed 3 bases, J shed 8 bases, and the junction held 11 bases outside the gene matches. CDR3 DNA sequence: TGTGCCACCAGCAGGGAGGGACAGGGTCTTCTCGATGAGCAGTTCTTC. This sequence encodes CATSREGQGLLDEQFF.

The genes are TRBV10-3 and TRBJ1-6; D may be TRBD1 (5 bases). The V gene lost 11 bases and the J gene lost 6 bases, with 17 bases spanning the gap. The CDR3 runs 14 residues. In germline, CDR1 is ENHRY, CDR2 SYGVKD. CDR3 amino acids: CALGHRDGNSPLHF. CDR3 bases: TGTGCCCTCGGCCACCGGGACGGTAATTCACCCCTCCACTTT.

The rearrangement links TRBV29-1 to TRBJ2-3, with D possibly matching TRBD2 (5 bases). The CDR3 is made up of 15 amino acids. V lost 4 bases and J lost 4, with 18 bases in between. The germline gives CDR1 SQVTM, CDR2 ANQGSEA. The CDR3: CSVGGRGNSPDTQYF. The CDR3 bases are TGCAGCGTTGGGGGAAGAGGGAACAGTCCAGATACGCAGTATTTT.

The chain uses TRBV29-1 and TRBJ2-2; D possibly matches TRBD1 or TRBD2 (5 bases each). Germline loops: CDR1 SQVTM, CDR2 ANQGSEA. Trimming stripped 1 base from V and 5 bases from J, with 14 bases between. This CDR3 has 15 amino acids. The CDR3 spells CSVEVGTRGTGELFF. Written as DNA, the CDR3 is TGCAGCGTTGAAGTGGGGACCAGAGGGACCGGGGAGCTGTTTTTT.

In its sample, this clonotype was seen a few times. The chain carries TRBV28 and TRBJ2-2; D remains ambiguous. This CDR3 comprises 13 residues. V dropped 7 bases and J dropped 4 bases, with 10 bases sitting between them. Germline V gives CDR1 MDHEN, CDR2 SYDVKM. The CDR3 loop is CASTQWGTGELFF. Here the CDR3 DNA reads TGTGCCAGCACCCAGTGGGGCACCGGGGAGCTGTTTTTT.

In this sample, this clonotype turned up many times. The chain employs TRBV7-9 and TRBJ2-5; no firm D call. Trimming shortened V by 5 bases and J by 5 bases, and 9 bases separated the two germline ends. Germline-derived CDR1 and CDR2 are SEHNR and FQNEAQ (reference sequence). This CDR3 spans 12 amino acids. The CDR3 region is CASSRSRETQYF. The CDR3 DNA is TGTGCCAGCAGCCGTTCTAGGGAGACCCAGTACTTC.

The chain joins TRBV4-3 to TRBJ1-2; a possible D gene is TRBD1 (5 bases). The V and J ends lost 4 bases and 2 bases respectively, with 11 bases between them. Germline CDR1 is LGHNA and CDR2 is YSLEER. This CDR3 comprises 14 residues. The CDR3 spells CASSRGEGNYGYTF. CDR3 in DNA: TGCGCCAGCAGCCGGGGGGAGGGAAACTATGGCTACACCTTC.

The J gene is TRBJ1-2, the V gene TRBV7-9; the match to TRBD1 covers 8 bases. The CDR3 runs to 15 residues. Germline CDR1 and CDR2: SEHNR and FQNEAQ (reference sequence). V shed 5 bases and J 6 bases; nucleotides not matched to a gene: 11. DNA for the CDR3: TGTGCCAGCAGCCCAGGACAGGGTTTGGTGCATGGCTACACCTTC. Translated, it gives CASSPGQGLVHGYTF. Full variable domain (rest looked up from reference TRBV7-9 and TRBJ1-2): DTGVSQNPRHKITKRGQNVTFRCDPISEHNRLYWYRQTLGQGPEFLTYFQNEAQLEKSRLLSDRFSAERPKGSFSTLEIQRTEQGDSAMYLCASSPGQGLVHGYTFGSGTRLTVV.

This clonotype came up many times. CDR3 in amino acids: CASSLSSGRGTYEQYF. The DNA for the CDR3 is TGTGCCAGCAGCCTGTCTTCGGGCAGGGGGACCTACGAGCAGTACTTC. The gene calls are TRBV3-1 and TRBJ2-7, with TRBD1 matching 7 bases. CDR1 is LGHDT and CDR2 is YNNKEL in the germline V gene (reference sequence). This CDR3 has 16 residues. V shed 4 bases, J shed 2 bases, and the junction held 11 bases outside the gene matches.

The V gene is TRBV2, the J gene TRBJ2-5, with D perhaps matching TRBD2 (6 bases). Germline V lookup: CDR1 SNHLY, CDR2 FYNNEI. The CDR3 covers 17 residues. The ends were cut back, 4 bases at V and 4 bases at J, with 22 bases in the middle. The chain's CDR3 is CASSGPYQGLLPETQYF. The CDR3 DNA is TGTGCCAGCAGTGGCCCCTACCAGGGACTTCTCCCAGAGACCCAGTACTTC.

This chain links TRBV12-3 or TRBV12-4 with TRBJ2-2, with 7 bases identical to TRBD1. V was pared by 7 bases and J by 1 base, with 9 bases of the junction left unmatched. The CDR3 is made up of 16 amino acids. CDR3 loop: CASTEPGTENTGELFF. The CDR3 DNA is TGTGCCAGCACCGAGCCCGGGACAGAGAACACCGGGGAGCTGTTTTTT.

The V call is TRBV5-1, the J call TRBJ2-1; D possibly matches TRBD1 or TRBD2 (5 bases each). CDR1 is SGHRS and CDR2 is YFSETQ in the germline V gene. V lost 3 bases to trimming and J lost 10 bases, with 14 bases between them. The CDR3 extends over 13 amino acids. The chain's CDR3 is CASSSLGRGEQFF. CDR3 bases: TGCGCCAGCAGCTCCCTAGGACGGGGCGAGCAGTTCTTC. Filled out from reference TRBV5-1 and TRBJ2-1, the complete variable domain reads KAGVTQTPRYLIKTRGQQVTLSCSPISGHRSVSWYQQTPGQGLQFLFEYFSETQRNKGNFPGRFSGRQFSNSRSEMNVSTLELGDSALYLCASSSLGRGEQFFGPGTRLTVL.

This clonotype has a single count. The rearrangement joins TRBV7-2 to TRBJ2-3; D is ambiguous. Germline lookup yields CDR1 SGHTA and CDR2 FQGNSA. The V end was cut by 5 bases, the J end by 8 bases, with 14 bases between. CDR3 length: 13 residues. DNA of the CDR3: TGTGCCAGCAGCCCTACCCCAATAGGTACGCAGTATTTT. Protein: CASSPTPIGTQYF.

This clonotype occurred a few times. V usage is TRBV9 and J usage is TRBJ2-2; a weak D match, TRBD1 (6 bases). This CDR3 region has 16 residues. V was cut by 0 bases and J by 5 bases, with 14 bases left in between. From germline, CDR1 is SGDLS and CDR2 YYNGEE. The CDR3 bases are TGTGCCAGCAGCGTAGGCTGGGGGCGCGGGACCGGGGAGCTGTTTTTT. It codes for CASSVGWGRGTGELFF.

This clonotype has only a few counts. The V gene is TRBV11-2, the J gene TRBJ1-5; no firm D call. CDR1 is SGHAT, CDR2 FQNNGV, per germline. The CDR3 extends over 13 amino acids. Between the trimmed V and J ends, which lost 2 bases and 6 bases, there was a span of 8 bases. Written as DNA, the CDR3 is TGTGCCAGCAGCTTATTTGAGGGTCAGCCCCAGCATTTT. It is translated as CASSLFEGQPQHF. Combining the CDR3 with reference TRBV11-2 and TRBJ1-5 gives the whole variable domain EAGVAQSPRYKIIEKRQSVAFWCNPISGHATLYWYQQILGQGPKLLIQFQNNGVVDDSQLPKDRFSAERLKGVDSTLKIQPAKLEDSAVYLCASSLFEGQPQHFGDGTRLSIL.

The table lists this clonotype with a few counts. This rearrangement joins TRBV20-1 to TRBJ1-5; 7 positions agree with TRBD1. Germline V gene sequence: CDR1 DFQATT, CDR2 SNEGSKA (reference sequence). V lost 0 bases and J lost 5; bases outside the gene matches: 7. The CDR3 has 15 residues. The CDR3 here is CSARDSTGHYQPQHF. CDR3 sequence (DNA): TGCAGTGCTAGAGATTCGACAGGGCACTATCAGCCCCAGCATTTT.

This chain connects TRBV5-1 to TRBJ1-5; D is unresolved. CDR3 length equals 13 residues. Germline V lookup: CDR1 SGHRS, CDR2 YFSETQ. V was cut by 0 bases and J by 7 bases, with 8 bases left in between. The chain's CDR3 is CASSLDGKQPQHF. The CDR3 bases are TGCGCCAGCAGCTTGGACGGAAAACAGCCCCAGCATTTT.

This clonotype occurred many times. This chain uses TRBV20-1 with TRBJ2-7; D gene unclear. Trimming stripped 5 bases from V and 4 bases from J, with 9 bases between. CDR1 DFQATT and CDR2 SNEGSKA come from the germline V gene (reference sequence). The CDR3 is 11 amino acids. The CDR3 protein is CSALDSYEQYF. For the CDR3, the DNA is TGCAGTGCTCTTGACTCGTACGAGCAGTACTTC.

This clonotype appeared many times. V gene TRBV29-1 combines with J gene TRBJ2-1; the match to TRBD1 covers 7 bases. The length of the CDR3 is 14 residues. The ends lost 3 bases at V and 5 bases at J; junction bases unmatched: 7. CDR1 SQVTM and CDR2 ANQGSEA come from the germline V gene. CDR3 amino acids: CSVEYRGVDNEQFF. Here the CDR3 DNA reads TGCAGCGTTGAGTACAGGGGAGTTGACAATGAGCAGTTCTTC.

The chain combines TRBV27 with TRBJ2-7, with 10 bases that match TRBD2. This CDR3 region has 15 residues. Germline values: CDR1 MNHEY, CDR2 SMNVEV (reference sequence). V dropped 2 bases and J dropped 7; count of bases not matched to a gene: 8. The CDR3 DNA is TGTGCCAGCAGTTTAGTAGCGGGGGGTACGGATGAGCAGTACTTC. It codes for CASSLVAGGTDEQYF.

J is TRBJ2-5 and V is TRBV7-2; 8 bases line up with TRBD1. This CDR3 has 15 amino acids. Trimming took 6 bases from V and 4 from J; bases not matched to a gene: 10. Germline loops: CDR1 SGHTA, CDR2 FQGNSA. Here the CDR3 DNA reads TGTGCCAGCAGGCGGACAGGGATACGGGGAGAGACCCAGTACTTC. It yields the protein CASRRTGIRGETQYF.

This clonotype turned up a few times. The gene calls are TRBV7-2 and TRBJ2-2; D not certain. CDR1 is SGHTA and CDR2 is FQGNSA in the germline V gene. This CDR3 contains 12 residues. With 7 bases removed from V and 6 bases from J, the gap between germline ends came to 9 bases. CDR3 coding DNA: TGTGCCAGCAAGTTAGGCCCCGGGGAGCTGTTTTTT. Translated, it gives CASKLGPGELFF.